This TCR beta chain was captured by sequencing in a study of T-cell reconstitution after alpha-beta-depleted transplantation in children. The CDR3 is 12 residues long. V lost 3 bases, J lost 7 bases, and 9 bases lay in between. Per germline, CDR1 SGHVS and CDR2 FNYEAQ. Overall study findings and caveats: Surviving thymic progenitors and recipient T cells were the source of high TCRbeta diversity at day 60 in some patients.

Unique molecular identifiers featured in how the TCRbeta library was prepared. From the PCR reads, TCRdb called clonotypes with MiXCR, one entry per CDR3 protein. This sample has about 460,000 distinct CDR3 sequences, with about 10% found just once. To note about this clonotype: Its antigen is not identified.

This TCR was recovered from a female patient younger than 10 who had a stem cell transplant for aplastic anemia, so the T cells may come from the graft donor. The input for sequencing was PBMCs, mostly from graft donor cells, taken 180 days after TCRalphabeta/CD19-depleted stem cell transplant. The chain couples TRBV7-6 to TRBJ2-5; D remains unclear. CDR3 region: CASSFGPGTQYF. The CDR3 DNA is TGTGCCAGCAGCTTCGGCCCGGGGACCCAGTACTTC.